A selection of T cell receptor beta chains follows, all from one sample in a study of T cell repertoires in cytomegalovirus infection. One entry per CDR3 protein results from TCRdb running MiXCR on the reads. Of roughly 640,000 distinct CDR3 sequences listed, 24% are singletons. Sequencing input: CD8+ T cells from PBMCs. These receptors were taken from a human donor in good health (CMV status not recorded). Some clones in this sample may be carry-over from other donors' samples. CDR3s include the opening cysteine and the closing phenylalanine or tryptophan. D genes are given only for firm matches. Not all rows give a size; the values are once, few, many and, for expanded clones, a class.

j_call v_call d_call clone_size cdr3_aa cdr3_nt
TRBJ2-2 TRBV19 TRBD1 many CASSVTGITGELFF TGTGCCAGTAGTGTGACAGGGATCACCGGGGAGCTGTTTTTT
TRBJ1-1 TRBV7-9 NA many CASSVTGTPIEAFF TGTGCCAGCAGCGTAACCGGGACACCTATCGAAGCTTTCTTT
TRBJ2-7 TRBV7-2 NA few CASSLKPRADYEQYF TGTGCCAGCAGCCTAAAGCCGAGAGCGGACTACGAGCAGTACTTC
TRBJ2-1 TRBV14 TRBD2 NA CASSQDALAGSRRNEQFF TGTGCCAGCAGCCAAGATGCTCTAGCGGGGAGCAGACGGAATGAGCAGTTCTTC
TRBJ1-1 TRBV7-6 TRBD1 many CASSSGDSLEAFF TGTGCCAGCAGCTCCGGGGACAGTCTGGAAGCTTTCTTT
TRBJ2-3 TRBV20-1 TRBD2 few CSARPFPSGGTDTQYF TGCAGTGCTAGACCCTTTCCTAGCGGGGGCACAGATACGCAGTATTTT
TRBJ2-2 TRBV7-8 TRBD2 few CASSHSGGLTGELFF TGTGCCAGCAGTCATAGCGGGGGGTTGACCGGGGAGCTGTTTTTT
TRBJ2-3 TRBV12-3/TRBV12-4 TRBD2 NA CASPLAGGLTDTQYF TGTGCCAGCCCACTAGCGGGGGGACTCACAGATACGCAGTATTTT
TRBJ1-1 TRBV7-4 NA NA CASSPLLALEAFF TGTGCCAGCAGCCCCCTCTTGGCCCTTGAAGCTTTCTTT
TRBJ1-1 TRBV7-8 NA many CASSHTLVRSAYEAFF TGTGCCAGCAGCCATACCCTTGTTAGGTCCGCCTATGAAGCTTTCTTT
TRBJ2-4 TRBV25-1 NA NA CASSNRDIQYF TGTGCCAGCAGCAACAGGGACATTCAGTACTTC
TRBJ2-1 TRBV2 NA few CASPLYTYNEQFF TGTGCCAGCCCCCTCTACACCTACAATGAGCAGTTCTTC
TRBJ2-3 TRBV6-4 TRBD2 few CASSRLAGPDTQYF TGTGCCAGCAGCCGACTAGCGGGGCCAGATACGCAGTATTTT
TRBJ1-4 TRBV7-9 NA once CASSLAPMGRSEKLFF TGTGCCAGCAGCTTAGCGCCCATGGGGCGGAGTGAAAAACTGTTTTTT
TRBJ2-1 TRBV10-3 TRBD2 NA CAISQTSGDYNEQFF TGTGCCATCAGCCAAACTAGCGGGGATTACAATGAGCAGTTCTTC
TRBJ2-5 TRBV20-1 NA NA CSAPDREGQETQYF TGCAGTGCCCCAGACAGGGAGGGCCAAGAGACCCAGTACTTC
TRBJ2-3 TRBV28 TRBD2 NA CASTLAGGTDTQYF TGTGCCAGCACCCTAGCGGGGGGCACAGATACGCAGTATTTT
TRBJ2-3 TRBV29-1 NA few CSGERAEAPDTQYF TGCAGCGGGGAAAGGGCTGAGGCCCCAGATACGCAGTATTTT
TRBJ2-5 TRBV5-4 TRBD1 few CASSQTTGPQETQYF TGTGCCAGCAGCCAAACGACAGGGCCACAAGAGACCCAGTACTTC
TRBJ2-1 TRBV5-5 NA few CASSLNTWRNEQFF TGTGCCAGCAGCTTGAATACGTGGCGTAATGAGCAGTTCTTC
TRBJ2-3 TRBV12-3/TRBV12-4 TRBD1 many CASSSRDRSTDTQYF TGTGCCAGCAGCAGCCGGGACAGATCCACAGATACGCAGTATTTT
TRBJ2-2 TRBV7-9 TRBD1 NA CASCRSGQAVGELFF TGTGCCAGCTGCCGCTCGGGACAGGCTGTCGGGGAGCTGTTTTTT
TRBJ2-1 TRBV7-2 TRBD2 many CASSLALRDYPYNEQFF TGTGCCAGCAGCTTAGCGCTCCGGGACTACCCCTACAATGAGCAGTTCTTC
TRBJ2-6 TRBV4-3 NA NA CASSQNLGSGANVLTF TGCGCCAGCAGCCAAAACCTCGGCTCTGGGGCCAACGTCCTGACTTTC
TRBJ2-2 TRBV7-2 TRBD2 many CASSFVAGEFTGELFF TGTGCCAGCAGCTTCGTAGCGGGGGAGTTCACCGGGGAGCTGTTTTTT
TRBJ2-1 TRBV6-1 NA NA CASRVRVHEQFF TGTGCCAGCAGGGTTAGGGTGCATGAGCAGTTCTTC
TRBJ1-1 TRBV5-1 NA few CASRWGSNTEAFF TGCGCCAGCAGATGGGGTTCCAACACTGAAGCTTTCTTT
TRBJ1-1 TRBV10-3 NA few CAISVWSQGLRNTEAFF TGTGCCATCAGTGTATGGAGCCAGGGCTTACGGAACACTGAAGCTTTCTTT
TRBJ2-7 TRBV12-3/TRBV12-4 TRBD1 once CASSSPGQGKYEQYF TGTGCCAGCAGCTCTCCGGGACAGGGGAAATACGAGCAGTACTTC
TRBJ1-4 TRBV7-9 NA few CASSFGWASNEKLFF TGTGCCAGCAGCTTTGGGTGGGCATCTAATGAAAAACTGTTTTTT
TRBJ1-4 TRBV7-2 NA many CASSPEGNRDEKLFF TGTGCCAGCAGCCCCGAAGGTAATCGTGATGAAAAACTGTTTTTT
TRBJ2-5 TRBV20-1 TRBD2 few CSARDHVAGLETQYF TGCAGTGCTAGAGATCACGTAGCGGGGTTGGAGACCCAGTACTTC
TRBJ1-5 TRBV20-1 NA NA CSARDLPGRSNQPQHF TGCAGTGCTAGAGACCTGCCCGGCAGGAGCAATCAGCCCCAGCATTTT
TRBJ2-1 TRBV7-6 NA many CASSLEPGTGNEQFF TGTGCCAGCAGCTTAGAGCCGGGGACGGGCAATGAGCAGTTCTTC
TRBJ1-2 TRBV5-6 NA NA CASTTLGNGYTF TGTGCCAGCACCACTTTGGGGAATGGCTACACCTTC
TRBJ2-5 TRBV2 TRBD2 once CASSSTLAGGETQYF TGTGCCAGCAGTTCCACGTTAGCGGGCGGGGAGACCCAGTACTTC
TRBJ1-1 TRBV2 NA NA CASRERVDTEAFF TGTGCCAGCAGGGAAAGGGTAGACACTGAAGCTTTCTTT
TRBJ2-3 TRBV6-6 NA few CASLGADTQYF TGTGCCAGCCTTGGCGCAGATACGCAGTATTTT
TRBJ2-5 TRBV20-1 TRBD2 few CSAGRLAFSQETQYF TGCAGTGCTGGGCGACTAGCCTTCAGCCAAGAGACCCAGTACTTC
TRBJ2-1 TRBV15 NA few CATSRDREFYDGEQFF TGTGCCACCAGCAGAGACAGGGAATTTTACGATGGTGAGCAGTTCTTC
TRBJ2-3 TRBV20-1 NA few CSARGTSDTQYF TGCAGTGCTAGAGGGACCTCAGATACGCAGTATTTT
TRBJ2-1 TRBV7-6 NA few CASSLSGEAYNEQFF TGTGCCAGCAGCTTATCTGGGGAGGCCTACAATGAGCAGTTCTTC
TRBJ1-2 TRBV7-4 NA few CASSSPGGGYTF TGTGCCAGCAGCTCCCCCGGGGGGGGCTACACCTTC
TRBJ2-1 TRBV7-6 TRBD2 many CASSLGLAASYNEQFF TGTGCCAGCAGCTTGGGACTAGCGGCATCCTACAATGAGCAGTTCTTC
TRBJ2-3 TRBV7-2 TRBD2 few CASSPELAGGTDTQYF TGTGCCAGCAGCCCGGAACTAGCGGGGGGCACAGATACGCAGTATTTT
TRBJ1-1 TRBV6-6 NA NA CASRMGEEEAFF TGTGCCAGCAGAATGGGGGAGGAAGAAGCTTTCTTT
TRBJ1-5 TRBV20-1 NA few CSARAESGVQPQHF TGCAGTGCTAGAGCCGAGTCAGGGGTCCAGCCCCAGCATTTT
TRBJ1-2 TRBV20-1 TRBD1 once CSAFTGEYGYTF TGCAGTGCTTTCACAGGGGAATATGGCTACACCTTC
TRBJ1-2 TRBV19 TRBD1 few CASTDRRDVNYGYTF TGTGCCAGTACGGACAGGAGAGACGTTAACTATGGCTACACCTTC
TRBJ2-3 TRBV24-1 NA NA CATSDPRKLGTDTQYF TGTGCCACCAGTGATCCCCGTAAGCTCGGCACAGATACGCAGTATTTT
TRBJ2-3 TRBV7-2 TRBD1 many CASSFTGGTDTQYF TGTGCCAGCAGCTTTACAGGGGGCACAGATACGCAGTATTTT
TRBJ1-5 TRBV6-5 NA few CASSAKPIFHSNQPQHF TGTGCCAGCAGTGCCAAACCCATATTTCATAGCAATCAGCCCCAGCATTTT
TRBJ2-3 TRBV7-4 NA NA CASSLDANREPRFSTDTQYF TGTGCCAGCAGCTTAGATGCGAACAGGGAACCTCGCTTTAGCACAGATACGCAGTATTTT